This T cell receptor (beta chain) derives from a study of shared clonotypes between healthy human individuals (dated by TCRdb to about 2020). Looking at the study overall: A couple of women and a few men aged 18 to 49 years were included in the cohort. To estimate repertoire size and how much clonotype sharing occurs between individuals, the study deeply sequenced the blood TCR repertoires of about 5 healthy adults. To increase sequencing depth and limit assay-specific biases, different laboratories used diverse techniques to prepare libraries and sequence TCR repertoires. Per donor, leukapheresis produced somewhere between about 0.94 and 9 billion PBMCs.

Study-level results and caveats: Based on pairwise subsampling, the degree of clonotype sharing among donors was expected to be affected by sequencing depth. Sampling was restricted to blood, and TCR repertoires in tissue are likely to differ from TCR repertoires in blood. The small number of donors limited the genetic and exposure-history diversity represented.

Using the deep immunoSEQ assay, TCR CDR3 regions were amplified from genomic DNA by multiplex PCR. Extracted genomic DNA from each cell subset was spread evenly across all wells of several immunoSEQ 96-well plates, with each plate serving as a replicate. For unsorted PBMC, each replicate PCR was loaded with roughly 330 ng genomic DNA, equivalent to about 30,000 T cell genomes. Genomic DNA from unsorted PBMC was sequenced over ten immunoSEQ deep assay plates. Purified libraries were quantified with a Qubit 3.0 fluorometer, sized on a Bioanalyzer 2100, and re-quantified with the KAPA Library Quantification kit. Every immunoSEQ 96-well plate was sequenced on a separate single-read 150-cycle Illumina NextSeq 550 flow cell. As for the authors' bioinformatics: Because the immunoSEQ output included only junctional sequences and no quality scores, the filtering could not be the same as the filtering used for full-length reads. Sequences were annotated with PyIR, a Python wrapper for IgBLAST v1.9, using IMGT germline references to assign V/J genes and CDR3. Reads were removed for weak V/J assignments (E-value above 1e-6), missing CDR3, stop codons, out-of-frame junctions, or ambiguous translated residues. V3J clonotypes were defined as sequences sharing an identical inferred V gene, J gene, and CDR3 amino acid sequence. Percentage overlap between repertoires was calculated by dividing the number of shared unique clonotypes by the size of the smaller repertoire. Richness of each repertoire was evaluated using RTK rarefaction, the Chao1 estimator, and Recon v2.1 estimates of unobserved clonotypes. Here the immuneACCESS table is served through TCRdb, limited to in-frame sequences with V and J called. Missing clones are a known gap in these copies; in checked studies unresolved V genes cover under half, and the rest lacks a known reason. V and J calls and clone size are copied from that table; D and trimming were computed from the DNA. Recorded for this sample are hundreds of thousands of clones; 77% of them occurred a single time. The ten largest make up around 12% of the sample.

Healthy HIV-negative adults with no recently reported acute infections or vaccinations were included as donors. All donors were Caucasian adults living in Nashville, Tennessee, USA. For unsorted samples, some 90 million PBMCs were counted, and genomic DNA was extracted using the QIAamp DNA Blood Mini kit. After blood collection by leukapheresis, PBMCs were isolated using Ficoll-Histopaque density gradient centrifugation and then cryopreserved in the vapor phase of liquid nitrogen. In regard to this clone: Its antigen is not yet known. One base away there is no much larger clone; base qualities are not given.

The germline ends are 8 bases apart after V is trimmed by 2 bases and J by 1 base. From the cysteine through the phenylalanine, the CDR3 covers 15 amino acids. The kept DNA is CDR3 alone, 45 bases in frame from the first base. As encoded in the germline V gene, CDR1 is SGHTA while CDR2 is FQGNSA. The origin of this receptor is a woman aged 40 to 50 in good health. Some clones in this sample may be carry-over from other donors' samples. The chain is assembled from TRBV7-2 and TRBJ2-2, and TRBD1 may be the D gene, going by 6 matching bases. The specimen sequenced was PBMCs. CDR3 protein: CASSLPRGNTGELFF. The bases read TGTGCCAGCAGCTTACCCAGGGGGAACACCGGGGAGCTGTTTTTT.